This is a list of T cell receptor beta chains from one sample in a study of T cell responses to AZD1222 COVID-19 vaccine. TCRdb keeps only in-frame clones here, not all; method: immunoSEQ multiplex PCR. The sample has nearly 80,000 clones, about 84% seen once. The material was peripheral blood, obtained on day 0 of AZD1222 vaccination. Source of these receptors: an adult in good health. Each CDR3 is given with its conserved first and last residue. A D gene is named only where the DNA matches it firmly. Some rows have no size entry. The others give once, few or many, or a class for an expanded clone.

size: NA
V: TRBV11-2
J: TRBJ2-1
D: TRBD2
DNA: TGTGCCAGCAGCCCTAGGGGACTAGCGGGAGAAAATGAGCAGTTCTTC
CDR3: CASSPRGLAGENEQFF

size: NA
V: TRBV28
J: TRBJ2-2
D: TRBD1
DNA: TGTGCCAGCAGATTCCAGAGACAGGGTGCCGGGGAGCTGTTTTTT
CDR3: CASRFQRQGAGELFF

size: NA
V: TRBV7-8
J: TRBJ2-7
D: TRBD2
DNA: TGTGCCAGCAGCCCGCCCCTGCGACTAGCGGGCTACGAGCAGTACTTC
CDR3: CASSPPLRLAGYEQYF

size: NA
V: TRBV28
J: TRBJ1-2
D: NA
DNA: TGTGTGATTGGATCATTACTCTATGGCTACACCTTC
CDR3: CVIGSLLYGYTF

size: NA
V: TRBV15
J: TRBJ2-1
D: NA
DNA: TGTGCCACCAGCAGAGCTGGCGGAGGGCTTGATGAGCAGTTCTTC
CDR3: CATSRAGGGLDEQFF

size: few
V: TRBV11-1
J: TRBJ1-2
D: NA
DNA: TGTGCCAGCAGCTTAACTGGGAAAGGCTACACCTTC
CDR3: CASSLTGKGYTF

size: NA
V: TRBV27
J: TRBJ2-5
D: TRBD2
DNA: TGTGCCAGCAGTTTAAAAGGACTAGCGGGCCCTCAAGAGACCCAGTACTTC
CDR3: CASSLKGLAGPQETQYF

size: NA
V: TRBV18
J: TRBJ1-2
D: NA
DNA: TGTGCCAGCTCACCCCGACAGAGAAGTGGGTATGGCTACACCTTC
CDR3: CASSPRQRSGYGYTF

size: NA
V: TRBV4-1
J: TRBJ1-1
D: NA
DNA: TGCGCCAGCAGCCAACTCGGTGTGAACACTGAAGCTTTCTTT
CDR3: CASSQLGVNTEAFF

size: NA
V: TRBV7-2
J: TRBJ2-4
D: NA
DNA: TGTGCCAGCAGCTTAGGCGCAGCCAAAAACATTCAGTACTTC
CDR3: CASSLGAAKNIQYF

size: NA
V: TRBV20-1
J: TRBJ1-1
D: NA
DNA: TGCAGTGCTAAAGGGAACACTGAAGCTTTCTTT
CDR3: CSAKGNTEAFF

size: NA
V: TRBV11-2
J: TRBJ2-3
D: NA
DNA: TGTGCCAGCAGCTTTCTGGGAGCGCAGTATTTT
CDR3: CASSFLGAQYF

size: few
V: TRBV30
J: TRBJ2-1
D: TRBD2
DNA: TGTGCAACGGGACTATACAATGAGCAGTTCTTC
CDR3: CATGLYNEQFF

size: NA
V: TRBV7-9
J: TRBJ2-5
D: TRBD1
DNA: TGTGCCAGCAGCTACGTCAGGGGGCCTGGGTTGGAGACCCAGTACTTC
CDR3: CASSYVRGPGLETQYF

size: few
V: TRBV10-3
J: TRBJ2-5
D: TRBD2
DNA: TGTGCCATCAGTCCGACTAGCGGGAGGGCAGAAGAGACCCAGTACTTC
CDR3: CAISPTSGRAEETQYF

size: NA
V: TRBV4-1
J: TRBJ2-1
D: NA
DNA: TGCGCCAGCAGCCAAGCCGCATACCAGTCCTACAATGAGCAGTTCTTC
CDR3: CASSQAAYQSYNEQFF

size: NA
V: TRBV6-1
J: TRBJ2-2
D: NA
DNA: TGTGCCAGCAGTGAGAATGGAAGCTGGGACACCGGGGAGCTGTTTTTT
CDR3: CASSENGSWDTGELFF

size: once
V: TRBV18
J: TRBJ1-6
D: NA
DNA: TGTGCCAGCTCCACACGGGGTTCACCCCTCCACTTT
CDR3: CASSTRGSPLHF

size: NA
V: TRBV28
J: TRBJ1-2
D: NA
DNA: TGTGCCAGCGGCCGACCGATAACTAATGGCTACACCTTC
CDR3: CASGRPITNGYTF

size: NA
V: TRBV18
J: TRBJ2-1
D: NA
DNA: TGTGCCAGCTCCAACCAGGGATTCGGGACCTTCGTTGAGCAGTTCTTC
CDR3: CASSNQGFGTFVEQFF

size: NA
V: TRBV7-9
J: TRBJ2-7
D: NA
DNA: TGTGCCAGCAGCTTCGCGTTAGGTAGCTACGAGCAGTACTTC
CDR3: CASSFALGSYEQYF

size: NA
V: TRBV11-2
J: TRBJ2-7
D: NA
DNA: TGTGCCAGCAGCATAACAGGGACGGCGAGCTCCTACGAGCAGTACTTC
CDR3: CASSITGTASSYEQYF

size: few
V: TRBV28
J: TRBJ1-2
D: NA
DNA: TGTGCCAGCAGCGGGGACAAGGACTATGGCTACACCTTC
CDR3: CASSGDKDYGYTF

size: NA
V: TRBV10-2
J: TRBJ1-2
D: NA
DNA: TGCGCCACCGCGGGTCAGGGCTTGAGCTATGGCTACACCTTC
CDR3: CATAGQGLSYGYTF

size: NA
V: TRBV6-6
J: TRBJ1-4
D: TRBD1
DNA: TGTGCCAGCAGCGCCACAGGGGGCTCTAATGAAAAACTGTTTTTT
CDR3: CASSATGGSNEKLFF

size: NA
V: TRBV18
J: TRBJ2-5
D: TRBD2
DNA: TGTGCCAGCTCACCAACTAGCGGGGACCCCCAAGAGACCCAGTACTTC
CDR3: CASSPTSGDPQETQYF

size: once
V: TRBV29-1
J: TRBJ1-1
D: TRBD1
DNA: TGCAGCGTGGGACAGGGGTGGGGAACTGAAGCTTTCTTT
CDR3: CSVGQGWGTEAFF

size: NA
V: TRBV4-1
J: TRBJ2-2
D: TRBD2
DNA: TGCGCCAGCAGCCAAGTCTCAGCGGGAGGGCCGACCGGGGAGCTGTTTTTT
CDR3: CASSQVSAGGPTGELFF

size: NA
V: TRBV6-5
J: TRBJ1-1
D: NA
DNA: TGTGCCAGCAGTACCGGCATGAACACTGAAGCTTTCTTT
CDR3: CASSTGMNTEAFF

size: once
V: TRBV5-1
J: TRBJ1-6
D: NA
DNA: TGCGCCAGCAGCTTAGGAGGGCAGAATTCACCCCTCCACTTT
CDR3: CASSLGGQNSPLHF